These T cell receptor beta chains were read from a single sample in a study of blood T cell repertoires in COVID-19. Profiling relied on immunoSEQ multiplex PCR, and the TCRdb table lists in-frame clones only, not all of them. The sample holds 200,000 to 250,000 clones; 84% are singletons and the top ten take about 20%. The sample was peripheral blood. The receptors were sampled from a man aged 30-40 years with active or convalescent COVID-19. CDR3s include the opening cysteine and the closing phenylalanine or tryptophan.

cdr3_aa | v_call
CATSNVGDTEAFF | TRBV15
CASIHSGAYYNEQFF | TRBV2
CASSLDRAYGYTF | TRBV28
CASSQDTGIAYNEQFF | TRBV4-1
CASSPRGRGDEQYF | TRBV27
CASSVAGATIYF | TRBV12-3/TRBV12-4
CASSNPRQGAETQYF | TRBV9
CAWSVQFLNTEAFF | TRBV30
CASSPQGGIYTGELFF | TRBV11-2
CAWRDRLRAFF | TRBV30
CASSLPPTGRLTEAFF | TRBV7-9
CASSQEGRGYTF | TRBV4-1
CASTDNNSPLHF | TRBV28
CASSSNRDRRDSPLHF | TRBV5-6
CAWSASVGSPLHF | TRBV30
CSAARREGVYF | TRBV20-1
CASSVGGGLAGELFF | TRBV9
CASSSTAGEQYF | TRBV5-1
CASSPGTGRTGELFF | TRBV3-1/TRBV3-2
CASSLGGQTNQPQHF | TRBV5-1
CASSANRDVSNQPQHF | TRBV2
CASSGDTAEKLFF | TRBV5-1
CASSTQPPRLAGNTDTQYF | TRBV7-2
CASIPGGGWPSSYNEQFF | TRBV28
CASRTSGGADTQYF | TRBV5-5
CATSDFGRTGYGYTF | TRBV24-1
CASSSTGASGTQAFF | TRBV7-9
CASSSGQGGYEQYF | TRBV14
CASRPPLGNYGYTF | TRBV6-1
CASRSGTGRGSGNTIYF | TRBV28
CAWSGVRGSEAFF | TRBV30
CASNPAPGTLLTNYGYTF | TRBV28
CASRPTFGTGPTGELFF | TRBV28
CASRVGTGISYEQYF | TRBV2
CAWRMTGTANSPLHF | TRBV30
CATSNPGTRNTGELFF | TRBV4-1
CATRGLNSPLHF | TRBV24-1
CASRRQMNTEAFF | TRBV12-3/TRBV12-4
CASRGDPGTPVGAQYF | TRBV6-4
CASSHGGSTEAFF | TRBV11-3
CASSLEGVINEQFF | TRBV11-3
CASSSGRTGLGEQYF | TRBV11-2
CASSLPSGGGNTIYF | TRBV3-1/TRBV3-2
CASSSTGGLNEQFF | TRBV18
CASSVGGMETQYF | TRBV9
CASSVTGLEGYTF | TRBV9
CASSHPKRAIYEQYF | TRBV28
CAIRGGRGGNQPQHF | TRBV28
CASAFLGQGRNF | TRBV12-5
CASSPTTIAVNYGYTF | TRBV18